This T cell receptor beta chain was documented in a study of PD-L1 blockade in urothelial cancer. Overall study context: Enrolled patients had been treated previously with 0 to 3 chemotherapy regimens.

Method: immunoSEQ multiplex PCR; TCRdb's copy keeps in-frame clones and lacks some. The sample shows more than 45,000 clones, about four fifths of them seen only once. The time point was: peripheral blood 6 weeks after treatment start. CDR1 is SQVTM and CDR2 is ANQGSEA in the germline V gene. The V and J ends lost 8 bases and 1 base respectively, with 16 bases between them. The CDR3 spans 14 residues. The specimen comprised PBMCs, sampled around atezolizumab (anti-PD-L1) treatment. The chain is built from TRBV29-1 and TRBJ2-3; D is perhaps TRBD2 (5 bases). The TCR originated in a man between 70 and 80 years old with urothelial cancer. The CDR3 coding sequence is TGCAGCCTCAGATGGGCGGAGGGCACAGATACGCAGTATTTT. This gives the protein CSLRWAEGTDTQYF.